These 19 T cell receptor beta chains share one sample of origin, sequenced in a study of glioma-infiltrating T cells (dated by TCRdb to the mid-2010s). Sequencing was performed on an Illumina MiSeq. TCR alpha and beta CDR3 regions were amplified with the iRepertoire nested amplicon-rescue multiplex PCR (arm-PCR) platform from RNA. Clones were called with MiXCR by TCRdb after fastp trimmed the public reads at Q25, and only in-frame beta chains were retained. CDR3 protein sequences are deduplicated, and each keeps its most common genes and DNA. This sample has about 140,000 distinct CDR3 sequences in its table, and 39% of those were observed once. The ten biggest clones cover about 18% of the sample. The specimen was glioma tissue, nonneoplastic brain tissue, or PBMCs (not recorded which). These receptors all come from a human donor with low-grade glioma or glioblastoma, undergoing nonglioma brain surgery, or in good health (not recorded which).

This clonotype was detected only a few times. This rearrangement joins TRBV6-1 to TRBJ2-5, with no clear D. The V and J ends lost 8 bases and 5 bases respectively, with 18 bases between them. The CDR3 runs to 14 residues. Germline CDR1 and CDR2: MNHNS and SASEGT. Here the CDR3 DNA reads TGTGCCAGCGGAAAATCGGATCTGCGGGAGACCCAGTACTTC. This gives the protein CASGKSDLRETQYF.

This clonotype was recorded a few times. This sequence joins TRBV6-1 and TRBJ1-2, with D hard to call. The CDR3 loop spans 12 amino acids. Germline CDR1 and CDR2: MNHNS and SASEGT. The V end lost 6 bases, the J end lost 4 bases, and 9 bases lay between the germline ends. CDR3 amino acids: CASSRTSYGYTF. CDR3 coding DNA: TGTGCCAGCAGCCGAACCTCCTATGGCTACACCTTC.

This clonotype has only a few counts. This sequence joins TRBV10-3 and TRBJ1-1; possible D gene TRBD1, 5 bases. Germline CDR1 and CDR2: ENHRY and SYGVKD. V was pared by 0 bases and J by 1 base, with 12 bases between. The CDR3 runs to 16 residues. DNA for the CDR3: TGTGCCATCAGTGAGTCCCTCGGGACCTCGAACACTGAAGCTTTCTTT. Protein sequence: CAISESLGTSNTEAFF.

This clonotype has ten or more counts. The chain combines TRBV6-1 with TRBJ2-7; D is undetermined. Trimming pared 7 bases from V and 4 bases from J, leaving 8 bases between. The CDR3 is 11 residues long. Germline V gene sequence: CDR1 MNHNS, CDR2 SASEGT. This chain's CDR3 is CASTSTYEQYF. The DNA for the CDR3 is TGTGCCAGCACCTCCACGTACGAGCAGTACTTC.

The chain joins TRBV20-1 to TRBJ1-1, with D unresolved. Trimming removed 7 bases at V and 0 bases at J, with 12 bases between. The CDR3 is 13 amino acids. In germline, CDR1 is DFQATT, CDR2 SNEGSKA (reference sequence). This CDR3 reads CSVRRGMNTEAFF. The CDR3 DNA sequence: TGCAGTGTTCGTCGGGGAATGAACACTGAAGCTTTCTTT.

This clonotype occurred a few times. The chain links TRBV27 to TRBJ2-2; D ambiguous. CDR3 size: 12 residues. Germline CDR1 MNHEY, CDR2 SMNVEV (reference sequence). Trimming pared 5 bases from V and 2 bases from J, leaving 3 bases between. CDR3 in DNA: TGTGCCAGCAGTGGCAACACCGGGGAGCTGTTTTTT. It codes for CASSGNTGELFF.

In this sample, this clonotype turned up a few times. The rearrangement links TRBV6-1 to TRBJ1-3, with D possibly TRBD1 on 6 matching bases. Germline V gene lookup returns CDR1 MNHNS and CDR2 SASEGT. V shed 8 bases and J shed 7 bases, with 18 bases lying between them. The CDR3 has 14 residues. The CDR3 DNA reads as TGTGCCAGCCGTCCGCAGGGGCAAGCTAACACCATATATTTT. Translated: CASRPQGQANTIYF.

The chain uses TRBV7-8 and TRBJ2-3; TRBD2 matches at 10 bases. With V trimmed by 5 bases and J by 4 bases, 12 bases remained unmatched. In germline, CDR1 is SGHVS, CDR2 FQNEAQ. This CDR3 spans 17 amino acids. CDR3 DNA: TGTGCCAGCAGCCCGAGACACTTGGGACTAGCGTCAGATACGCAGTATTTT. Translation gives CASSPRHLGLASDTQYF.

This clonotype showed up just a few times. CDR3 in DNA: TGTGCCAGCAGGGCAGGTGAGGCCTATGGCTACACCTTC. It translates to CASRAGEAYGYTF. The chain combines TRBV2 with TRBJ1-2; D unclear. The CDR3 covers 13 residues. The ends were cut back, 6 bases at V and 4 bases at J, with 12 bases in the middle. Germline V gene sequence: CDR1 SNHLY, CDR2 FYNNEI.

This clonotype has a handful of counts. The chain recombines TRBV28 with TRBJ2-5, with a weak D call TRBD2 (5 bases). The CDR3 has 13 residues. Germline CDR1 reads MDHEN; CDR2 reads SYDVKM. The CDR3 sequence is CVSSGLARETQYF. The CDR3 DNA is TGTGTGTCGTCCGGCCTAGCACGAGAGACCCAGTACTTC.

Comments on this clonotype: Just one base apart from a much larger clone, this may be a read error. The rearrangement uses TRBV27 and TRBJ1-1; D not certain. Looked up from germline, CDR1 is MNHEY and CDR2 is SMNVEV (reference sequence). The CDR3 is 15 residues long. DNA of the CDR3: TGTCCCAGCAGTGCAATCGGGGTATGGAACACTGAAGCTTTCTTT. Translating gives CPSSAIGVWNTEAFF.

The genes are TRBV12-3 or TRBV12-4 and TRBJ2-1; 7 positions agree with TRBD2. The trim removed 5 bases at V and 2 bases at J, leaving 9 bases unmatched. This CDR3 is built from 16 residues. The CDR3 protein is CASSTYSGPPYNEQFF. The CDR3 nucleotides read TGTGCCAGCAGTACTTATAGCGGGCCCCCCTACAATGAGCAGTTCTTC.

This clonotype was counted a few times. The chain joins TRBV6-6 to TRBJ1-6; 9 nucleotides match TRBD1. CDR1 MNHNY and CDR2 SVGAGI come from the germline V gene (reference sequence). Trimming removed 0 bases from V and 9 bases from J; junction bases left unmatched: 6. The CDR3 is 16 amino acids. The CDR3 protein is CASSYSTGGNGSPLHF. For the CDR3, the DNA is TGTGCCAGCAGTTACTCTACAGGGGGCAATGGTTCACCCCTCCACTTT.

The rearrangement joins TRBV6-2 or TRBV6-3 to TRBJ2-1, with 10 bases identical to TRBD1. CDR1 is MNHEY, CDR2 SVGEGT, per germline. Losses at the gene ends were 6 bases for V and 7 bases for J; bases not matched to a gene: 6. CDR3 size: 14 residues. CDR3 sequence (DNA): TGTGCCAGCAGAAGACAGGGGGCGGGAAATGAGCAGTTCTTC. As protein: CASRRQGAGNEQFF.

This clonotype was detected many times. The rearrangement joins TRBV28 to TRBJ2-1, with 11 bases aligning to TRBD2. Germline V gives CDR1 MDHEN, CDR2 SYDVKM. The CDR3 is 16 amino acids. J gave up 3 bases and V 6 bases, and 7 bases lay outside the gene matches. Here the CDR3 reads CASSQAGTSGYNEQFF. CDR3 in DNA: TGTGCCAGCAGCCAAGCCGGGACTAGCGGCTACAATGAGCAGTTCTTC.

The V call is TRBV20-1, the J call TRBJ2-2; D unclear. This CDR3 contains 16 residues. Germline CDR1 DFQATT, CDR2 SNEGSKA (reference sequence). Trimming removed 0 bases at V and 1 base at J, with 12 bases between. Here the CDR3 DNA reads TGCAGTGCTAGAGATCAGGAGACGATGAACACCGGGGAGCTGTTTTTT. It is translated as CSARDQETMNTGELFF.

V gene TRBV10-3 combines with J gene TRBJ1-4, with D uncertain. V lost 2 bases and J 6 bases, leaving 4 bases between the germline ends. The CDR3 is 12 amino acids. The germline CDR1 and CDR2 sequences are ENHRY and SYGVKD. CDR3 loop: CAISEGDEKLFF. CDR3 DNA sequence: TGTGCCATCAGTGAGGGGGATGAAAAACTGTTTTTT.

This sequence joins TRBV6-9 and TRBJ2-1; D ambiguous. The V and J ends lost 4 bases and 0 bases respectively, with 10 bases between them. This CDR3 contains 15 residues. In germline, CDR1 is MNHGY, CDR2 SVAAGI. CDR3 coding DNA: TGTGCCAGCAGTTTCCAGGCCCACTCCTACAATGAGCAGTTCTTC. Encoded protein: CASSFQAHSYNEQFF.

The genes are TRBV18 and TRBJ2-1; D remains unclear. Germline CDR1 and CDR2: KGHSH and LQKENI. This CDR3 has 15 amino acids. V lost 0 bases and J lost 4, with 10 bases in between. CDR3 sequence (DNA): TGTGCCAGCTCACCACCGTCCATTCAATACAATGAGCAGTTCTTC. Its protein is CASSPPSIQYNEQFF.